This paragraph reports one TCR beta chain. With 6 bases removed from V and 5 bases from J, the gap between germline ends came to 18 bases. This CDR3 region has 15 residues. CDR1 is SGHNT and CDR2 is YYREEE in the germline V gene (reference sequence). TCRdb's table, derived via immunoSEQ multiplex PCR, lists solely in-frame clones and lacks some. The data hold over 85,000 clones, with approximately 77% observed a single time. These data originate in a study of Ad26.COV2.S vaccination and SARS-CoV-2 variants. This TCR came from a human donor who had recovered from COVID-19. This chain connects TRBV5-4 to TRBJ2-1; no reliable D call. The sample here was peripheral blood, taken after recovery from COVID-19. CDR3 residues: CASNRVGLGDNEQFF. CDR3 nucleotide sequence: TGTGCCAGCAATAGGGTGGGCCTAGGAGACAATGAGCAGTTCTTC. The full variable domain, in which reference TRBV5-4 and TRBJ2-1 provide the parts outside the CDR3, is ETGVTQSPTHLIKTRGQQVTLRCSSQSGHNTVSWYQQALGQGPQFIFQYYREEENGRGNFPPRFSGLQFPNYSSELNVNALELDDSALYLCASNRVGLGDNEQFFGPGTRLTVL.